This T cell receptor beta chain was documented in a study of beta chain features in type 1 diabetes. cDNA synthesis used the whole RNA isolate, giving expressed TCRB sequences. Clones were read by immunoSEQ multiplex PCR, and TCRdb kept only the in-frame ones, dropping some. Found here are around 300,000 clones, approximately 14% of them singletons; the top ten hold over 5%. V lost 2 bases and J 4 bases, leaving 17 bases between the germline ends. In germline, CDR1 is SGHNT, CDR2 YENEEA. The CDR3 covers 16 residues. This clone has only a few counts. Its antigen is unidentified. The authors took one heparinised blood draw, averaging about 120 mL, from each donor. Markers CD45RO/CCR7/CD25/CD127/CD95/CD27 served to sort CD4+ naive, central memory, regulatory and stem cell-like memory cells. Purity exceeded 95% in all sorted populations. Whole-study results and caveats: For cells with high TCR expression, cDNA sequencing could yield over-representation.

V is TRBV11-3 and J is TRBJ1-1; D remains ambiguous. The source is a young man in good health. Sequencing input: central memory CD4+ T cells from blood. CDR3 amino acids: CASSLFLRGLTTEAFF. The CDR3 nucleotides are TGTGCCAGCAGCTTATTCCTCCGGGGATTGACCACTGAAGCTTTCTTT.